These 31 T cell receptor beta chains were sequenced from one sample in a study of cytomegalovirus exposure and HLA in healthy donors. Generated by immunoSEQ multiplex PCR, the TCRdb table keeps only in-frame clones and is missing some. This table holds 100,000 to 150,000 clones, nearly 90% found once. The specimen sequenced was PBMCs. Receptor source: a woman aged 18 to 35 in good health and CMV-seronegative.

CDR3 coding DNA: TGTGCCAGCAGCCAACCTAAACTAGCGTTGGGTTCCACAGATACGCAGTATTTT. This sequence encodes CASSQPKLALGSTDTQYF. The chain recombines TRBV4-2 with TRBJ2-3, with 7 bases matching TRBD2. This CDR3 contains 18 residues. After removal of 2 bases from V and 2 bases from J, the junction contained 13 bases not matched to a gene. Per the germline V gene, CDR1 is LGHNA and CDR2 is YNFKEQ.

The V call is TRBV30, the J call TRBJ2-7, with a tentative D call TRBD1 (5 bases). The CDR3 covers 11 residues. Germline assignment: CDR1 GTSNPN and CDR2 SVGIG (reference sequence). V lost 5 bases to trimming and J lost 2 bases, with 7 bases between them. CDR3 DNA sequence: TGTGCCTGGGGGGCAGCCTACGAGCAGTACTTC. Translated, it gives CAWGAAYEQYF.

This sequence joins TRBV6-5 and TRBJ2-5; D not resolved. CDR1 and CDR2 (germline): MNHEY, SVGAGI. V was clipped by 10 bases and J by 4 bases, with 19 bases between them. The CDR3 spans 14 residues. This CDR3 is CATSRNIPGETQYF. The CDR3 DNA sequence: TGTGCCACCTCCCGCAATATACCCGGAGAGACCCAGTACTTC.

As DNA, the CDR3 is TGTGCCAGCAGCTTATCTAGCAGCTCCTACGAGCAGTACTTC. The encoded protein is CASSLSSSSYEQYF. This rearrangement joins TRBV7-2 to TRBJ2-7, with D perhaps matching TRBD2 (5 bases). With 2 bases removed from V and 0 bases from J, the gap between germline ends came to 8 bases. Germline loops: CDR1 SGHTA, CDR2 FQGNSA. This CDR3 contains 14 residues.

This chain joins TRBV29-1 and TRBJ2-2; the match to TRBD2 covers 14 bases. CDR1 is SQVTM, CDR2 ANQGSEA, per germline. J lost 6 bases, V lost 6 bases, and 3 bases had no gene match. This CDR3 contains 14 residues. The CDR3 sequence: CSVRTSGGPGELFF. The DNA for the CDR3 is TGCAGCGTCAGGACTAGCGGGGGGCCCGGGGAGCTGTTTTTT.

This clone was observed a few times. In DNA, the CDR3 is TGCGCCAGCAGCCAAGATGGGGGGCAGCCCCAGCATTTT. It codes for CASSQDGGQPQHF. The chain combines TRBV4-3 with TRBJ1-5; TRBD1 might be the D (5 bases). There are 13 residues in the CDR3. Trimming removed 0 bases at V and 7 bases at J, with 7 bases between. Germline V CDR1 and CDR2: LGHNA, YSLEER.

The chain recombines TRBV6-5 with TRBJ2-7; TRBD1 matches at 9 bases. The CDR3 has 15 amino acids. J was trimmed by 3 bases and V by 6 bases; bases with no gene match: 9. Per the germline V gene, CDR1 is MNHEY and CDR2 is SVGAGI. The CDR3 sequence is CASSETGGAGYEQYV. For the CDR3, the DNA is TGTGCCAGCAGCGAAACAGGGGGCGCAGGCTACGAGCAGTACGTC.

The CDR3 coding sequence is TGTGCCAGCAGGAACAGGGATCCTGAAGCTTTCTTT. Amino acid sequence: CASRNRDPEAFF. V usage is TRBV28 and J usage is TRBJ1-1; TRBD1 is a possible D gene (6 bases). Germline assignment: CDR1 MDHEN and CDR2 SYDVKM. This CDR3 contains 12 residues. Between the trimmed V and J ends, which lost 6 bases and 6 bases, there was a span of 11 bases.

The chain's CDR3 is CAWRKMTSGSSGEQFF. In nucleotides, the CDR3 is TGTGCCTGGAGGAAGATGACTAGCGGGAGCTCTGGTGAGCAGTTCTTC. This chain joins TRBV30 and TRBJ2-1; 12 bases line up with TRBD2. V dropped 3 bases and J dropped 9; count of bases not matched to a gene: 12. This CDR3 region has 16 residues. CDR1 is GTSNPN and CDR2 is SVGIG in the germline V gene (reference sequence).

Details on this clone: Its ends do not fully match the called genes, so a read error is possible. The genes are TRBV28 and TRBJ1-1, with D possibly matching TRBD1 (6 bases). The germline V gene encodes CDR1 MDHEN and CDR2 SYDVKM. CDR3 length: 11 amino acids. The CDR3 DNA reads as TGTGCCAGCAGTTTCGTCAGGGGCAGCTCGTTT. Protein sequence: CASSFVRGSSF.

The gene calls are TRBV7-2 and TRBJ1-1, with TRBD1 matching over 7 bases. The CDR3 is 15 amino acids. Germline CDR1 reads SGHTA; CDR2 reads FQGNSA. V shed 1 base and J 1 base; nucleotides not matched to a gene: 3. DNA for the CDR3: TGTGCCAGCAGCTTAGGGGGACAGCCGAACACTGAAGCTTTCTTT. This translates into CASSLGGQPNTEAFF.

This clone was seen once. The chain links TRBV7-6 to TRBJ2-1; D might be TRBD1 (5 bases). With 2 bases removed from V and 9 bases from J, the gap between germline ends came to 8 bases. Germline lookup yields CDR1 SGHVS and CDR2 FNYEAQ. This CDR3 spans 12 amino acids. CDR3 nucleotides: TGTGCCAGCAGCTTACAGGGTCCTGAGCAGTTCTTC. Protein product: CASSLQGPEQFF.

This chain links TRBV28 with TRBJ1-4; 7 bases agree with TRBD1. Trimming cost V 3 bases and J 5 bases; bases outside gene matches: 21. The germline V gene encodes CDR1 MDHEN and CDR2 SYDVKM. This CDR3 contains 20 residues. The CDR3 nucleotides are TGTGCCAGCAGTTTGCTGGCCCTCAGGACAGGCCAGACGAGGAATGAAAAACTGTTTTTT. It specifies CASSLLALRTGQTRNEKLFF.

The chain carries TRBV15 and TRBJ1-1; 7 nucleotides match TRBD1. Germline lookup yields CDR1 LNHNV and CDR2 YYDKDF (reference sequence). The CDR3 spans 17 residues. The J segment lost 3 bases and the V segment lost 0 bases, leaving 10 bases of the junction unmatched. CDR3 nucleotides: TGTGCCACCAGCAGAGATAGAAGGGGGCAGGCGGACACTGAAGCTTTCTTT. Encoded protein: CATSRDRRGQADTEAFF.

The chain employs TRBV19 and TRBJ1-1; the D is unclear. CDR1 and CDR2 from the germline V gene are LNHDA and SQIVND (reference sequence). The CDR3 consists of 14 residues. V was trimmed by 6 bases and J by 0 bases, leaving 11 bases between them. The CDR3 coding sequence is TGTGCCAGTAGCGAAGAGGGTTTGAACACTGAAGCTTTCTTT. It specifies CASSEEGLNTEAFF.

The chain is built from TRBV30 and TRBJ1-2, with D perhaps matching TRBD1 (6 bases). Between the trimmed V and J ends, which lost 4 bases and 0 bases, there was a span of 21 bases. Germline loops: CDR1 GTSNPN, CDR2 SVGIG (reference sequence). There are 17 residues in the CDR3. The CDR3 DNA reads TGTGCCTGGATTTGGCGTTTAGGGGGGGCGACTAACTATGGCTACACCTTC. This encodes CAWIWRLGGATNYGYTF.

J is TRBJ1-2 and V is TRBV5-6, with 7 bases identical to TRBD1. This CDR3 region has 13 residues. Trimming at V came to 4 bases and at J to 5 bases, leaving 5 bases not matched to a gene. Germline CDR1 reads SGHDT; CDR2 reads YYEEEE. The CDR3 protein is CASSLGQYYGYTF. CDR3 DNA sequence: TGTGCCAGCAGCCTGGGACAGTATTATGGCTACACCTTC. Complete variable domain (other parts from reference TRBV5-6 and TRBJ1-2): DAGVTQSPTHLIKTRGQQVTLRCSPKSGHDTVSWYQQALGQGPQFIFQYYEEEERQRGNFPDRFSGHQFPNYSSELNVNALLLGDSALYLCASSLGQYYGYTFGSGTRLTVV.

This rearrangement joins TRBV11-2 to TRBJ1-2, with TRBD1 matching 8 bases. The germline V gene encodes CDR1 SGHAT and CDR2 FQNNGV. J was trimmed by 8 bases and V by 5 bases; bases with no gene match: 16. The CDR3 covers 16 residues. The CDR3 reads CASSPTQGAKVRGYTF. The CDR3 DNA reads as TGTGCCAGCAGCCCTACGCAGGGGGCTAAGGTTCGAGGCTACACCTTC. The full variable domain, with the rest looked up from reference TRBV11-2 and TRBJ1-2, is EAGVAQSPRYKIIEKRQSVAFWCNPISGHATLYWYQQILGQGPKLLIQFQNNGVVDDSQLPKDRFSAERLKGVDSTLKIQPAKLEDSAVYLCASSPTQGAKVRGYTFGSGTRLTVV.

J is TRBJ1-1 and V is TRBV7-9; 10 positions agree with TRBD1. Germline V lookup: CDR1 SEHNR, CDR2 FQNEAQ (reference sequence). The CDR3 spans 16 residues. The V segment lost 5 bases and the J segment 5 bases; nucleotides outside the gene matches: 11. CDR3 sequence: CASSLKPPGQGTEAFF. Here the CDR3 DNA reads TGTGCCAGCAGCCTCAAACCTCCGGGACAGGGGACTGAAGCTTTCTTT. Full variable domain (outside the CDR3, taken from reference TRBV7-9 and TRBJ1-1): DTGVSQNPRHKITKRGQNVTFRCDPISEHNRLYWYRQTLGQGPEFLTYFQNEAQLEKSRLLSDRFSAERPKGSFSTLEIQRTEQGDSAMYLCASSLKPPGQGTEAFFGQGTRLTVV.

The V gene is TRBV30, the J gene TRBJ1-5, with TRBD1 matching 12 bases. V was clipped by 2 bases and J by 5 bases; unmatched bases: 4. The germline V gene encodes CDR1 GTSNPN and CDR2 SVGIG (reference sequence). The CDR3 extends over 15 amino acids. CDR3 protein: CAWSTGQGAYQPQHF. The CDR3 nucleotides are TGTGCCTGGAGTACGGGACAGGGGGCCTATCAGCCCCAGCATTTT. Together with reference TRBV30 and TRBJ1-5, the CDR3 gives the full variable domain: SQTIHQWPATLVQPVGSPLSLECTVEGTSNPNLYWYRQAAGRGLQLLFYSVGIGQISSEVPQNLSASRPQDRQFILSSKKLLLSDSGFYLCAWSTGQGAYQPQHFGDGTRLSIL.

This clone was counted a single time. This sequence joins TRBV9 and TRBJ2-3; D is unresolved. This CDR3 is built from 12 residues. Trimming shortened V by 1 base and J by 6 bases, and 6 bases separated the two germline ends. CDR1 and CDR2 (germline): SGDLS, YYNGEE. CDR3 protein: CASSVIMDTQYF. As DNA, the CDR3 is TGTGCCAGCAGCGTAATAATGGATACGCAGTATTTT.

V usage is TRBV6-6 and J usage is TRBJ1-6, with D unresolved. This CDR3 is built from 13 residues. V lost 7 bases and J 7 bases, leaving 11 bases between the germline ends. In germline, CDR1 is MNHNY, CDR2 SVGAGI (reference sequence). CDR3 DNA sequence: TGTGCCAGCAAGCGGGTAGGCAATTCACCCCTCCACTTT. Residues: CASKRVGNSPLHF.

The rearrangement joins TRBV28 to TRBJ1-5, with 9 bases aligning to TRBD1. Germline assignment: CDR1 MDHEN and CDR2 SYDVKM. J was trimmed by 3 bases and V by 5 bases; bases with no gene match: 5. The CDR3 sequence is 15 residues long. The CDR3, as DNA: TGTGCCAGCAGTGAGGGACAGGGTCCCAATCAGCCCCAGCATTTT. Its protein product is CASSEGQGPNQPQHF. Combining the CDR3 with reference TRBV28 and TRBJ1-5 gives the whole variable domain DVKVTQSSRYLVKRTGEKVFLECVQDMDHENMFWYRQDPGLGLRLIYFSYDVKMKEKGDIPEGYSVSREKKERFSLILESASTNQTSMYLCASSEGQGPNQPQHFGDGTRLSIL.

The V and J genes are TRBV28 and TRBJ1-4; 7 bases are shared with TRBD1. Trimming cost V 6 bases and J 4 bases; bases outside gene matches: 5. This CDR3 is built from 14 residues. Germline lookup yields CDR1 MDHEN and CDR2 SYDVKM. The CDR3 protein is CASRPRDSNEKLFF. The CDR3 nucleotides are TGTGCCAGCAGACCCCGGGACAGTAATGAAAAACTGTTTTTT.

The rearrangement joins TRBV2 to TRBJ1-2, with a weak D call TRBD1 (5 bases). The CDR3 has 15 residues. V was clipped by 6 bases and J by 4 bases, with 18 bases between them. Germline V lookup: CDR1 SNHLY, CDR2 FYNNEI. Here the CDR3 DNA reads TGTGCCAGCAGCGCGGACACCTCTGTGAGCTATGGCTACACCTTC. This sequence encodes CASSADTSVSYGYTF.

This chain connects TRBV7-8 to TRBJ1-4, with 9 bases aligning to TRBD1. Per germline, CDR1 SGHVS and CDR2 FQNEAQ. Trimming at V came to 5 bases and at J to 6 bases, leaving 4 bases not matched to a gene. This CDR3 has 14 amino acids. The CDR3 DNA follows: TGTGCCAGCAGCACGACAGGGGGACATGAAAAACTGTTTTTT. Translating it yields CASSTTGGHEKLFF.

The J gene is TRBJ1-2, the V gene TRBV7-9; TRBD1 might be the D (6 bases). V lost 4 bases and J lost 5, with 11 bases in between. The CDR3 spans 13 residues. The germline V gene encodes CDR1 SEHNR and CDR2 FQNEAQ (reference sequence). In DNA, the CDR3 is TGTGCCAGCAGCTCCGGACAGAAGTATGGCTACACCTTC. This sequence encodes CASSSGQKYGYTF.

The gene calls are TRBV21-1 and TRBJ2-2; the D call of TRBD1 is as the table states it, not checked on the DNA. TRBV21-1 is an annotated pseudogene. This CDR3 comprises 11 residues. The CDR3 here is CASSWAGELFF. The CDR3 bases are TGTGCCAGCAGCTGGGCGGGGGAGCTGTTTTTT.

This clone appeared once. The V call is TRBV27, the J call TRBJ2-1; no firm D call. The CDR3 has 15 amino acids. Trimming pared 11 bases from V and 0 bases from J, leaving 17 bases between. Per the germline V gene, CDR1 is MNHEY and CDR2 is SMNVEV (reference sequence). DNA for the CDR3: TGTGCCTCCTACTTCGCGCCCGACTCCTACAATGAGCAGTTCTTC. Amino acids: CASYFAPDSYNEQFF.

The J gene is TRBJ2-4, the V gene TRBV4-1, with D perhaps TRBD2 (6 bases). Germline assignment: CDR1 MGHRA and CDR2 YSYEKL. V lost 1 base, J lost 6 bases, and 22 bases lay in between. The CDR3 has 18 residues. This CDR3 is CASSQGWHREINRNIQYF. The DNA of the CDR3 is TGCGCCAGCAGCCAAGGATGGCACCGGGAGATAAACAGAAACATTCAGTACTTC.

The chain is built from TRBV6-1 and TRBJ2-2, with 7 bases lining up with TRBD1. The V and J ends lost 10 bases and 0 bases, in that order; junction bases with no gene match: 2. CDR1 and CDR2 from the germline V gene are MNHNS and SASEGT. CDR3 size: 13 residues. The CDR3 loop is CATTGTNTGELFF. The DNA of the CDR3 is TGTGCCACGACAGGGACGAACACCGGGGAGCTGTTTTTT.